The 19 T cell receptor beta chains presented below share a single source sample, sequenced in a study of naive and memory T cell subsets. The beta constant-region primer was an equimolar mix of two oligonucleotides covering TRBC1 and TRBC2. The ligated cDNA underwent four PCR rounds using SP2 and nested alpha and beta constant-region primers. One entry per CDR3 protein, called by TCRdb with MiXCR from the UMI-ligation and nested PCR reads. The data contain some 82,000 distinct CDR3 sequences, 9% to 9.5% of them singletons. Source material: naive CD8+ T cells from blood. Source of these receptors: a human donor in good health.

This clonotype has ten or more counts. This rearrangement joins TRBV7-2 to TRBJ2-4; D not certain. CDR3 length equals 14 residues. Germline assignment: CDR1 SGHTA and CDR2 FQGNSA. Trimming left V 5 bases short and J 5 bases short, with 13 bases between. CDR3 loop: CASSPPTAENIQYF. As DNA, the CDR3 is TGTGCCAGCAGCCCCCCGACTGCGGAAAACATTCAGTACTTC.

This sequence joins TRBV7-6 and TRBJ2-6; 12 nucleotides match TRBD1. Losses at the gene ends were 5 bases for V and 2 bases for J; bases not matched to a gene: 10. The CDR3 is 19 amino acids. CDR1 and CDR2 from the germline V gene are SGHVS and FNYEAQ. The CDR3 is CASSDSLGTGGAGANVLTF. The CDR3 bases are TGTGCCAGCAGCGACTCCCTAGGGACAGGGGGCGCTGGGGCCAACGTCCTGACTTTC.

This clonotype was picked up a small number of times. The chain combines TRBV27 with TRBJ1-5; no reliable D call. The germline V and J ends were trimmed by 4 bases and 5 bases, with 9 bases remaining between them. Germline V gene lookup returns CDR1 MNHEY and CDR2 SMNVEV (reference sequence). The length of the CDR3 is 13 residues. The CDR3 coding sequence is TGTGCCAGCAGTTCCCGGGGAGATCAGCCCCAGCATTTT. This sequence encodes CASSSRGDQPQHF.

The chain employs TRBV5-1 and TRBJ2-7; TRBD1 aligns across 8 bases. V was clipped by 3 bases and J by 8 bases; unmatched bases: 7. CDR3 length: 13 amino acids. Germline assignment: CDR1 SGHRS and CDR2 YFSETQ. CDR3 in amino acids: CASSSDRGRQQYF. DNA for the CDR3: TGCGCCAGCAGCTCCGACAGGGGTCGTCAGCAGTACTTC.

V and J are TRBV4-1 and TRBJ2-2; 11 bases are shared with TRBD2. This CDR3 has 19 amino acids. Germline V gene sequence: CDR1 MGHRA, CDR2 YSYEKL. V shed 3 bases and J 4 bases; nucleotides not matched to a gene: 13. The CDR3 DNA sequence: TGCGCCAGCAGCCAGGCTGTCTTAGCGGGAGGGCCAAGCACCGGGGAGCTGTTTTTT. Its translation is CASSQAVLAGGPSTGELFF.

In this sample, this clonotype turned up many times. The chain is built from TRBV7-9 and TRBJ2-7; 11 positions match TRBD2. The germline gives CDR1 SEHNR, CDR2 FQNEAQ (reference sequence). V lost 0 bases and J lost 0; bases outside the gene matches: 10. The CDR3 runs 19 residues. CDR3 protein: CASSLAFQTSGESSYEQYF. The DNA for the CDR3 is TGTGCCAGCAGCTTAGCGTTTCAGACTAGCGGGGAGAGCTCCTACGAGCAGTACTTC.

This clonotype was counted only a few times. The chain carries TRBV12-3 or TRBV12-4 and TRBJ2-1, with 7 positions matching TRBD2. The CDR3 runs to 16 residues. The ends lost 10 bases at V and 3 bases at J; junction bases unmatched: 15. Written as DNA, the CDR3 is TGTGCCACCCGCCGTGGCGGGAGAGAAGGCTACAATGAGCAGTTCTTC. Residues: CATRRGGREGYNEQFF.

This clonotype was detected many times. The genes are TRBV27 and TRBJ2-1; 8 bases agree with TRBD2. Trimming removed 5 bases from V and 4 bases from J; junction bases left unmatched: 10. Germline V gene data show CDR1 as MNHEY and CDR2 as SMNVEV (reference sequence). This CDR3 contains 16 residues. The DNA of the CDR3 is TGTGCCAGCAGTCCCCTAACGGGAGGGAAGTACAATGAGCAGTTCTTC. The encoded protein is CASSPLTGGKYNEQFF.

With regard to this clonotype: The junction shows a germline mismatch at one end, possibly a read error. CDR3 in DNA: TGTGCCAGCAGCCCCCTAGCGGGAGGCACCGATACGCAGTATTTT. It encodes CASSPLAGGTDTQYF. This chain uses TRBV7-8 with TRBJ2-3; 11 bases are shared with TRBD2. The CDR3 consists of 15 residues. Germline values: CDR1 SGHVS, CDR2 FQNEAQ.

At least ten counts were recorded for this clonotype. The junction shows a germline mismatch at one end, possibly a read error. This chain joins TRBV5-4 and TRBJ2-1; D uncertain. Looked up from germline, CDR1 is SGHNT and CDR2 is YYREEE (reference sequence). CDR3 length: 13 residues. The CDR3 bases are TGTGCCAGCAGCTTGGCCAGGTCGGCTTTTTCGGTCTTC. This codes for CASSLARSAFSVF.

This clonotype occurred many times. The rearrangement joins TRBV12-3 or TRBV12-4 to TRBJ2-1; TRBD2 agrees at 15 bases. This CDR3 comprises 16 residues. With 3 bases clipped from V and 4 bases from J, the junction kept 1 base outside the gene matches. This CDR3 reads CASSFGTSGGYNEQFF. CDR3 in DNA: TGTGCCAGCAGTTTCGGGACTAGCGGGGGGTACAATGAGCAGTTCTTC.

This clonotype was detected only a few times. This chain links TRBV7-9 with TRBJ2-4; TRBD1 matches 8 bases. Germline trimming cut 2 bases from V and 0 bases from J; bases unmatched to any gene: 12. The V gene's germline CDR1 is SEHNR and CDR2 FQNEAQ (reference sequence). This CDR3 has 19 residues. The CDR3 protein is CASSLLGQGLRLAKNIQYF. CDR3 sequence (DNA): TGTGCCAGCAGCTTACTTGGACAGGGATTACGACTAGCCAAAAACATTCAGTACTTC.

This clonotype was counted many times. The chain carries TRBV5-6 and TRBJ1-1; D is uncertain. Germline lookup yields CDR1 SGHDT and CDR2 YYEEEE. V was cut by 0 bases and J by 1 base, with 4 bases left in between. The CDR3 has 13 residues. The DNA of the CDR3 is TGTGCCAGCAGCTTGGTCTCGAACACTGAAGCTTTCTTT. This encodes CASSLVSNTEAFF. Using reference TRBV5-6 and TRBJ1-1 for the parts outside the CDR3, the full variable domain is DAGVTQSPTHLIKTRGQQVTLRCSPKSGHDTVSWYQQALGQGPQFIFQYYEEEERQRGNFPDRFSGHQFPNYSSELNVNALLLGDSALYLCASSLVSNTEAFFGQGTRLTVV.

This clonotype has a handful of counts. This chain uses TRBV5-4 with TRBJ2-5; D remains ambiguous. V was cut by 4 bases and J by 3 bases, with 10 bases left in between. The CDR3 consists of 13 residues. Germline V gene sequence: CDR1 SGHNT, CDR2 YYREEE (reference sequence). As DNA, the CDR3 is TGTGCCAGCAGCAGAGAGTTGGAAGAGACCCAGTACTTC. Translating it yields CASSRELEETQYF.

This clonotype was recorded many times. The genes are TRBV27 and TRBJ2-1; D not resolved. This CDR3 has 16 residues. Germline CDR1 and CDR2: MNHEY and SMNVEV (reference sequence). Trimming cost V 8 bases and J 0 bases, with 17 bases left between them. CDR3 in DNA: TGTGCCAGCGAAAGTAGGCAGTCGATCTCCTACAATGAGCAGTTCTTC. Encoded protein: CASESRQSISYNEQFF.

This clonotype was seen a single time. The chain links TRBV29-1 to TRBJ2-5, with a tentative D call TRBD2 (6 bases). Per the germline V gene, CDR1 is SQVTM and CDR2 is ANQGSEA. V was shortened by 2 bases and J by 0 bases, with 13 bases between the two germline ends. The length of the CDR3 is 15 residues. The chain's CDR3 is CSVEWRAGYQETQYF. For the CDR3, the DNA is TGCAGCGTTGAATGGAGGGCGGGGTACCAAGAGACCCAGTACTTC.

The chain carries TRBV14 and TRBJ2-7; 7 bases match TRBD2. CDR1 is SGHDN and CDR2 is FVKESK in the germline V gene. The CDR3 length is 16 residues. Germline trimming cut 1 base from V and 1 base from J; bases unmatched to any gene: 7. CDR3 region: CASSQGGGTQSYEQYF. The CDR3 nucleotides read TGTGCCAGCAGCCAAGGGGGAGGGACGCAGTCCTACGAGCAGTACTTC.

The genes are TRBV14 and TRBJ2-7; TRBD2 matches 7 bases. This CDR3 has 13 amino acids. Trimming removed 4 bases from V and 4 bases from J; junction bases left unmatched: 4. Germline V gives CDR1 SGHDN, CDR2 FVKESK. Here the CDR3 reads CASSPTGGYEQYF. The CDR3 nucleotides read TGTGCCAGCAGCCCGACGGGGGGATACGAGCAGTACTTC.

The chain has TRBV12-3 or TRBV12-4 and TRBJ2-7; TRBD1 or TRBD2 may be the D gene (5 bases each). This CDR3 is built from 14 residues. Trimming took 4 bases from V and 4 from J, leaving 14 bases between them. In DNA form, the CDR3 reads TGTGCCAGCAGTTCCCCGGGACGGTTTTACGAGCAGTACTTC. Amino acids: CASSSPGRFYEQYF.